Listed below are T cell receptor beta chains from one sample, sequenced in a study of T cells in localized non-small cell lung cancer. Only in-frame clones appear in the TCRdb table, and some are missing; sequencing was by immunoSEQ multiplex PCR. This sample has roughly 20,000 clones, with about 88% found just once. The source material was peripheral blood, sampled before any cancer treatment. The receptor set was obtained from a man aged 40 to 75 with stage I lung adenocarcinoma. Each CDR3 is given with its conserved first and last residue. D genes are given only for firm matches. Not all rows give a size; the values are once, few, many and, for expanded clones, a class.

>TRBV5-1|.|.|15|TRBJ2-7
TGCGCCAGCAGCTTGGCCTTATTCGGTACCTACGAGCAGTACTTC
CASSLALFGTYEQYF
>TRBV10-1|.|.|13|TRBJ2-7
TGCGCCAGCCAAAAGGGGACCGGCGGCGAGCAGTACTTC
CASQKGTGGEQYF
>TRBV7-9|.|TRBD1|14|TRBJ2-7
TGTGCCAGCAGTCGGACAGGGATCGATTACGAGCAGTACTTC
CASSRTGIDYEQYF
>TRBV4-1|.|.|15|TRBJ2-1
TGCGCCAGCAGCCAAGGACCCCGAGGCTTCGATGAGCAGTTCTTC
CASSQGPRGFDEQFF
>TRBV5-1|.|.|14|TRBJ1-4
TGCGCCAGCAGCTTGGGAGACAGTTTCGAAAAACTGTTTTTT
CASSLGDSFEKLFF
>TRBV7-2|.|.|16|TRBJ2-2
TGTGCCAGCAGCTTGCAAGGTACAGGGCGGCCCGGGGAGCTGTTTTTT
CASSLQGTGRPGELFF
>TRBV11-2|.|.|13|TRBJ2-1
TGTGCCAGCAGTTCCTCCGGACTCCCACCGGAGTTCTTC
CASSSSGLPPEFF
>TRBV5-1|.|TRBD1|14|TRBJ1-4
TGCGCCAGCAGCCTCGACAGGGGGCACGAAAAACTGTTTTTT
CASSLDRGHEKLFF
>TRBV7-9|.|TRBD1|16|TRBJ2-1
TGTGCCAGCAGCAAAACCCGACAGGGGGTTTACAATGAGCAGTTCTTC
CASSKTRQGVYNEQFF
>TRBV5-8|.|TRBD1|15|TRBJ1-3
TGTGCCAGCAGCTCTGACAGGGTCCCTGGAAACACCATATATTTT
CASSSDRVPGNTIYF
>TRBV30|once|.|11|TRBJ2-1
TGTGCCTGGAGTTTCCGGAATGAGCAGTTCTTC
CAWSFRNEQFF
>TRBV11-2|once|.|14|TRBJ2-1
TGTGCCAGCAGCTTAGAGGGGGGGCTCAATGAGCAGTTCTTC
CASSLEGGLNEQFF
>TRBV9|.|.|14|TRBJ2-7
TGTGCCAGCAGCGTAGAAGCGGACTCCTACGAGCAGTACTTC
CASSVEADSYEQYF
>TRBV5-4|.|.|17|TRBJ1-6
TGTGCCAGCAGCTTGGGGGGGCAGCCGGCGAATAATTCACCCCTCCACTTT
CASSLGGQPANNSPLHF
>TRBV11-3|.|.|12|TRBJ1-1
TGTGCCAGCAGCCGGGGGGGAACTGAAGCTTTCTTT
CASSRGGTEAFF
>TRBV28|.|TRBD2|15|TRBJ2-3
TGTGCCAGCAGTCCCGGCGGGGGGGGGTCAGATACGCAGTATTTT
CASSPGGGGSDTQYF
>TRBV27|.|.|16|TRBJ2-7
TGTGCCAGCAGTCCTTCATCCGGGACGCTGTCCTACGAGCAGTACTTC
CASSPSSGTLSYEQYF
>TRBV19|.|.|17|TRBJ2-2
TGTGCCAGTAGTTTTACTTGGGGCAGACTAAACACCGGGGAGCTGTTTTTT
CASSFTWGRLNTGELFF
>TRBV7-3|.|.|16|TRBJ1-1
TGTGCCAGCAGCTTAATGGGCCCGGTACAGAACACTGAAGCTTTCTTT
CASSLMGPVQNTEAFF
>TRBV28|.|.|13|TRBJ1-1
TGTGCCAGCGCTATTGGGGGGAACACTGAAGCTTTCTTT
CASAIGGNTEAFF
>TRBV2|.|TRBD1|11|TRBJ2-1
TGTGCCGGGGGACAGTACAATGAGCAGTTCTTC
CAGGQYNEQFF
>TRBV27|.|TRBD2|14|TRBJ2-5
TGTGCCAGCAGTTTGCTAGCGGGGGTGGAGACCCAGTACTTC
CASSLLAGVETQYF
>TRBV10-2|.|.|14|TRBJ2-3
TGCGCCAGCAGCTTGGGCCCGGCGACAGATACGCAGTATTTT
CASSLGPATDTQYF
>TRBV4-3|.|.|15|TRBJ1-4
TGCGCCAGCAGCGGGTCGAGGGCAAGAAATGAAAAACTGTTTTTT
CASSGSRARNEKLFF
>TRBV28|.|.|14|TRBJ1-2
TGTGCCAGCAGTTCTCCAGGACGGTGGTCCGGCTACACCTTC
CASSSPGRWSGYTF
>TRBV5-8|.|.|14|TRBJ2-4
TGTGCCAGCAGCTTGGTTGGGATGGCGGCCATTCAGTACTTC
CASSLVGMAAIQYF
>TRBV28|.|.|13|TRBJ2-1
TGTGCCAGCACCCGGGACCTTTACAATGAGCAGTTCTTC
CASTRDLYNEQFF
>TRBV28|.|TRBD1|13|TRBJ2-3
TGTGCCACTGAACAGGGGAGCACAGATACGCAGTATTTT
CATEQGSTDTQYF
>TRBV19|.|TRBD1|16|TRBJ2-7
TGTGCCAGTAGTCCTGGGACAGGGAGTGGCTCCTACGAGCAGTACTTC
CASSPGTGSGSYEQYF
>TRBV4-3|.|.|13|TRBJ1-5
TGCGCCAGCAGCCGCGATCCAGGCCAGCCCCAGCATTTT
CASSRDPGQPQHF
>TRBV25-1|.|.|13|TRBJ1-1
TGTGCCAGCAGTGAATGGGGGAACACTGAAGCTTTCTTT
CASSEWGNTEAFF
>TRBV6-5|.|.|13|TRBJ2-1
TGTGCCAGCAGCCTCCGAGAGGCATTAGAGCAGTTCTTC
CASSLREALEQFF
>TRBV7-2|.|TRBD1|16|TRBJ1-2
TGTGCCAGCAGCCTCGCGAACGACAGGGGGAACTATGGCTACACCTTC
CASSLANDRGNYGYTF
>TRBV2|.|.|14|TRBJ1-1
TGTGCCAGCAGTGAAATTGCAGGGAACACTGAAGCTTTCTTT
CASSEIAGNTEAFF
>TRBV9|.|TRBD1|15|TRBJ1-3
TGTGCCAGCAGCGGACAGGGGGCGTATGGAAACACCATATATTTT
CASSGQGAYGNTIYF
>TRBV11-3|once|TRBD2|16|TRBJ2-1
TGTGCCAGCAGCCCCGACACCACGGGACTAGGTTTTATCCCGTTCTTC
CASSPDTTGLGFIPFF
>TRBV18|.|.|17|TRBJ2-5
TGTGCCAGCTCACCAAGGCCGGCGGGGGCGTCCCAAGAGACCCAGTACTTC
CASSPRPAGASQETQYF
>TRBV27|.|.|15|TRBJ2-7
TGTGCCAGCAGTTTGACCCGGACCGACTCCTACGAGCAGTACTTC
CASSLTRTDSYEQYF
>TRBV6-5|.|TRBD2|14|TRBJ2-7
TGTGCCAGCAGTCTCCTGGGGGCGGGAGGCGAGCAGTACTTC
CASSLLGAGGEQYF
>TRBV6-5|.|TRBD2|14|TRBJ2-7
TGTGCCAGCAGGCCTTCGGGGCGGGGGTACGAGCAGTACTTC
CASRPSGRGYEQYF
>TRBV11-1|.|.|11|TRBJ2-7
TGTGCCAGCAGCTTAAACTACGAGCAGTACTTC
CASSLNYEQYF
>TRBV28|once|.|13|TRBJ2-7
TGTGCCATCTCCGATTTTTTAACCTACGAGCAGTACTTC
CAISDFLTYEQYF
>TRBV10-3|.|.|14|TRBJ2-3
TGTGCCATCAGTGCGGGGCGCTACACAGATACGCAGTATTTT
CAISAGRYTDTQYF
>TRBV28|.|TRBD2|13|TRBJ2-1
TGTGCCAGCAGTCCCCGGGGGGTCAATGAGCAGTTCTTC
CASSPRGVNEQFF
>TRBV7-3|.|.|13|TRBJ2-5
TGTGCCAGCAGCTTAAGTCCAGGAGAGACCCAGTACTTC
CASSLSPGETQYF
>TRBV28|once|.|12|TRBJ2-7
TGTGCCAGCGGGGAGCGGGCCTACGAGCAGTACTTC
CASGERAYEQYF
>TRBV2|.|.|13|TRBJ2-5
TGTGCCAGCAGGGGTATGGGAGAAGAGACCCAGTACTTC
CASRGMGEETQYF
>TRBV6-1|.|.|12|TRBJ2-7
TGTGCCAGCAGTGGGGTGTCCCCCCGGCAGTACTTC
CASSGVSPRQYF
>TRBV5-4|.|.|14|TRBJ2-5
TGTGCCAGCAGCTTGTGGGGGGGCGGTGAGACCCAGTACTTC
CASSLWGGGETQYF